A selection of T cell receptor beta chains follows, all from one sample in a study of cytomegalovirus exposure and HLA in healthy donors. The data were produced by immunoSEQ multiplex PCR, yet TCRdb's version contains in-frame clones alone and is incomplete. The repertoire holds fewer than 250,000 clones, approximately 68% seen once, with 1.5% to 2% in the top ten. The sequencing input was PBMCs. The receptors were gathered from a woman under 40 in good health and CMV-seronegative. CDR3s include the opening cysteine and the closing phenylalanine or tryptophan. A D gene is named only where the DNA matches it firmly. The size entry is marked missing in some rows and otherwise reads once, few, many or a size class.

V gene	J gene	clone size	D gene	CDR3 length	CDR3 protein	CDR3 DNA
TRBV6-1	TRBJ2-7	-	-	12	CASSETAYEQYF	TGTGCCAGCAGTGAGACAGCCTACGAGCAGTACTTC
TRBV2	TRBJ2-3	-	-	12	CASSPGPDTQYF	TGTGCCAGCAGCCCAGGGCCAGATACGCAGTATTTT
TRBV2	TRBJ2-2	-	-	15	CASSSVRRGSGELFF	TGCGCCAGCAGCTCGGTCCGCAGGGGCTCCGGGGAGCTGTTTTTT
TRBV11-2	TRBJ1-1	few	-	17	CASSLVLLDRRNTEAFF	TGTGCCAGCAGCTTAGTCCTCCTAGACAGACGGAACACTGAAGCTTTCTTT
TRBV2	TRBJ1-5	once	-	12	CASNQGQQPQHF	TGTGCCAGCAACCAGGGGCAGCAGCCCCAGCATTTT
TRBV2	TRBJ1-1	-	-	13	CASSATMGTEAFF	TGTGCCAGCAGTGCGACAATGGGCACTGAAGCTTTCTTT
TRBV19	TRBJ1-6	-	-	14	CASNRGQSNSPLHF	TGTGCCAGTAATAGGGGACAAAGTAATTCCCCCCTCCACTTT
TRBV20-1	TRBJ1-1	-	-	10	CSASGGKAFF	TGCAGTGCTAGTGGCGGCAAAGCTTTCTTT
TRBV27	TRBJ2-5	-	TRBD1	16	CASSPIRTGSLETQYF	TGTGCCAGCAGTCCTATTAGGACAGGCAGTTTAGAGACCCAGTACTTC
TRBV6-5	TRBJ2-3	-	-	12	CASSSITDTQYF	TGTGCCAGCAGTTCCATCACAGATACGCAGTATTTT
TRBV21-1	TRBJ2-7	-	-	19	CASSKRGDQRGQVPYEQYF	TGTGCCAGCAGCAAAAGGGGGGATCAAAGAGGACAGGTTCCCTACGAGCAGTACTTC
TRBV7-9	TRBJ1-3	few	-	13	CASSLEGGNTIYF	TGTGCCAGCAGCTTAGAGGGGGGAAACACCATATATTTT
TRBV7-3	TRBJ2-2	few	TRBD2	16	CASSLGLAGGTGELFF	TGTGCCAGCAGCTTAGGACTAGCGGGAGGCACCGGGGAGCTGTTTTTT